Presented here are 21 T cell receptor beta chains from one specimen sequenced in a study of T-cell reconstitution after alpha-beta-depleted transplantation in children. Unique molecular identifiers tagged the TCRbeta library. In TCRdb, the PCR reads were re-called with MiXCR into one record per CDR3 protein. The sample has 780,000 or so distinct CDR3 sequences; about 15% are singletons. Sequencing used PBMCs, mostly from graft donor cells, obtained 360 days after TCRalphabeta/CD19-depleted stem cell transplant. Receptor source: a male patient younger than 18 who had a stem cell transplant for acute lymphoblastic leukemia, so the T cells may come from the graft donor.

In its sample, this clonotype was seen many times. The chain combines TRBV20-1 with TRBJ2-7, with 10 positions matching TRBD2. Germline V gene lookup returns CDR1 DFQATT and CDR2 SNEGSKA (reference sequence). The CDR3 is 12 amino acids. Trimming cost V 6 bases and J 8 bases; bases outside gene matches: 7. This CDR3 is CSAQGLAYKQYF. The CDR3 nucleotides read TGCAGTGCACAGGGACTAGCGTACAAGCAGTACTTC.

This chain uses TRBV5-1 with TRBJ2-1; D is possibly TRBD2 (6 bases). Germline CDR1 reads SGHRS; CDR2 reads YFSETQ. V was pared by 6 bases and J by 2 bases, with 15 bases between. The CDR3 is 15 amino acids. The CDR3 region has the DNA TGCGCCAGCACCTTTAGCGGCCTTGCCTACAATGAGCAGTTCTTC. Residues: CASTFSGLAYNEQFF.

This clonotype occurred many times. The chain couples TRBV25-1 to TRBJ2-2, with D possibly being TRBD2 (6 bases). The CDR3 loop spans 17 amino acids. Trimming took 4 bases from V and 5 from J, leaving 20 bases between them. CDR1 and CDR2 (germline): MGHDK, SYGVNS. CDR3 sequence reads: CASSALRRDSSTGELFF. Written as DNA, the CDR3 is TGTGCCAGCAGTGCCTTGCGACGGGACTCCAGTACCGGGGAGCTGTTTTTT.

The chain combines TRBV10-2 with TRBJ2-3; D not certain. The germline V gene encodes CDR1 WSHSY and CDR2 SAAADI. The CDR3 sequence is 13 residues long. V lost 5 bases to trimming and J lost 5 bases, with 11 bases between them. The CDR3 here is CASSRLRGDTQYF. The CDR3 DNA is TGCGCCAGCAGTCGACTCCGAGGAGATACGCAGTATTTT.

This clonotype was counted ten times or more. J is TRBJ2-1 and V is TRBV6-5, with a possible D match to TRBD2 (5 bases). V lost 2 bases and J lost 1, with 6 bases in between. The CDR3 has 14 residues. In germline, CDR1 is MNHEY, CDR2 SVGAGI. In DNA form, the CDR3 reads TGTGCCAGCAGTTACAGCGGATCCTACAATGAGCAGTTCTTC. It is translated as CASSYSGSYNEQFF.

This clonotype was seen more than once but under ten times. The chain has TRBV6-1 and TRBJ2-6; no reliable D call. This CDR3 region has 15 residues. The germline CDR1 and CDR2 sequences are MNHNS and SASEGT. V lost 6 bases, J lost 0 bases, and 9 bases lay in between. The CDR3 region has the DNA TGTGCCAGCAGCCGCCAGATCTCTGGGGCCAACGTCCTGACTTTC. It specifies CASSRQISGANVLTF.

The chain uses TRBV7-3 and TRBJ1-1, with D uncertain. This CDR3 is 15 amino acids long. CDR1 and CDR2 from the germline V gene are SGHTA and FQGTGA. V shed 0 bases and J shed 0 bases, with 8 bases lying between them. CDR3 sequence (DNA): TGTGCCAGCAGCTTAACTCGGGCCTTGAACACTGAAGCTTTCTTT. Protein sequence: CASSLTRALNTEAFF. Full variable domain (missing parts from reference TRBV7-3 and TRBJ1-1): GAGVSQTPSNKVTEKGKYVELRCDPISGHTALYWYRQSLGQGPEFLIYFQGTGAADDSGLPNDRFFAVRPEGSVSTLKIQRTERGDSAVYLCASSLTRALNTEAFFGQGTRLTVV.

This clonotype was counted only a few times. V and J are TRBV29-1 and TRBJ2-1; D is unresolved. Trimming shortened V by 5 bases and J by 6 bases, and 5 bases separated the two germline ends. The length of the CDR3 is 10 residues. CDR1 and CDR2 from the germline V gene are SQVTM and ANQGSEA. The CDR3 loop is CSVSSNEQFF. CDR3 bases: TGCAGCGTTTCAAGCAATGAGCAGTTCTTC.

The J gene is TRBJ2-3, the V gene TRBV12-3 or TRBV12-4; 10 bases line up with TRBD2. The CDR3 length is 16 residues. Trimming took 5 bases from V and 4 from J; bases not matched to a gene: 9. The CDR3 region is CASSSPGTSEADTQYF. CDR3 in DNA: TGTGCCAGCAGTAGCCCCGGGACTAGCGAAGCAGATACGCAGTATTTT.

V usage is TRBV11-1 and J usage is TRBJ1-1; D is unresolved. CDR1 is SGHAT, CDR2 FQDESV, per germline (reference sequence). The CDR3 extends over 14 amino acids. Trimming pared 7 bases from V and 4 bases from J, leaving 16 bases between. CDR3 coding DNA: TGTGCCAGCAAACACCTTCGGTCGGGCACTGAAGCTTTCTTT. Translating gives CASKHLRSGTEAFF.

The CDR3 region is CASSQEVRGGRDEAFF. As DNA, the CDR3 is TGTGCCAGCAGCCAAGAGGTTCGGGGGGGGCGCGATGAAGCTTTCTTT. V gene TRBV14 combines with J gene TRBJ1-1, with TRBD1 as a possible D gene (6 bases). Trimming removed 0 bases at V and 7 bases at J, with 18 bases between. The CDR3 is 16 residues long. Germline loops: CDR1 SGHDN, CDR2 FVKESK.

This clonotype was seen a few times. The chain links TRBV3-1 to TRBJ2-7, with a possible D match to TRBD1 (6 bases). V was trimmed by 6 bases and J by 3 bases, leaving 12 bases between them. Germline-derived CDR1 and CDR2 are LGHDT and YNNKEL (reference sequence). This CDR3 spans 13 amino acids. In nucleotides, the CDR3 is TGTGCCAGCAGTCGGGACACGCTCTACGAGCAGTACTTC. Translated, it gives CASSRDTLYEQYF.

This clonotype was seen a handful of times. J is TRBJ2-2 and V is TRBV7-8, with D maybe TRBD2 (5 bases). Trimming removed 5 bases at V and 4 bases at J, with 23 bases between. Germline lookup yields CDR1 SGHVS and CDR2 FQNEAQ. The CDR3 is made up of 18 amino acids. The CDR3 reads CASSPGSFGERFTGELFF. The DNA for the CDR3 is TGTGCCAGCAGCCCAGGCTCCTTTGGGGAGCGTTTCACCGGGGAGCTGTTTTTT.

This clonotype was observed a few times. The chain carries TRBV7-8 and TRBJ1-2, with TRBD1 as a possible D gene (6 bases). The CDR3 runs 16 residues. CDR1 SGHVS and CDR2 FQNEAQ come from the germline V gene. The V end lost 2 bases, the J end lost 2 bases, and 15 bases lay between the germline ends. CDR3 sequence: CASSLSGQGWNYGYTF. The CDR3 bases are TGTGCCAGCAGCTTAAGTGGGCAGGGGTGGAACTATGGCTACACCTTC.

This clonotype was seen at least ten times. This chain joins TRBV5-1 and TRBJ2-5; 7 bases are shared with TRBD2. Unmatched junction bases numbered 8, after V lost 1 base and J lost 8 bases. Germline V CDR1 and CDR2: SGHRS, YFSETQ. This CDR3 is built from 14 residues. The CDR3 DNA follows: TGCGCCAGCAGCTTGTCGGGGGGAAGAGAAACCCAGTACTTC. The encoded protein is CASSLSGGRETQYF.

The chain couples TRBV5-1 to TRBJ2-1, with TRBD2 as a possible D gene (5 bases). The CDR3 extends over 15 amino acids. The ends were cut back, 0 bases at V and 9 bases at J, with 16 bases in the middle. CDR1 and CDR2 from the germline V gene are SGHRS and YFSETQ. As DNA, the CDR3 is TGCGCCAGCAGCTTGGCGGCTAGCCTGACGGTTGAGCAGTTCTTC. Protein: CASSLAASLTVEQFF.

The chain carries TRBV5-6 and TRBJ1-3; 8 bases fit TRBD1. There are 17 residues in the CDR3. From germline, CDR1 is SGHDT and CDR2 YYEEEE. Germline trimming cut 1 base from V and 0 bases from J; bases unmatched to any gene: 6. The CDR3 here is CASSLRQGAISGNTIYF. The CDR3 DNA follows: TGTGCCAGCAGCTTGAGGCAGGGGGCGATCTCTGGAAACACCATATATTTT.

This clonotype occurred a few times. The rearrangement uses TRBV7-9 and TRBJ2-5, with TRBD1 matching over 7 bases. The CDR3 consists of 17 residues. Germline-derived CDR1 and CDR2 are SEHNR and FQNEAQ (reference sequence). Losses at the gene ends were 3 bases for V and 5 bases for J; bases not matched to a gene: 15. CDR3 sequence reads: CASSFPVNLRGSETQYF. The DNA of the CDR3 is TGTGCCAGCAGCTTCCCCGTAAACCTCAGGGGGTCGGAGACCCAGTACTTC.

This rearrangement joins TRBV24-1 to TRBJ1-1; no clear D. CDR3 size: 12 residues. Germline CDR1 KGHDR, CDR2 SFDVKD. Deletions cut 4 bases from V and 2 bases from J, with 4 bases between. CDR3 in amino acids: CATSDRNTEAFF. CDR3 bases: TGTGCCACCAGTGACAGAAACACTGAAGCTTTCTTT.

CDR3 nucleotides: TGTGCCAGCAGCACAGCGGGAGGATTCTCCTACGAGCAGTACTTC. It encodes CASSTAGGFSYEQYF. This chain connects TRBV5-6 to TRBJ2-7; TRBD2 matches 9 bases. The length of the CDR3 is 15 residues. V shed 4 bases, J shed 0 bases, and the junction held 5 bases outside the gene matches. CDR1 is SGHDT, CDR2 YYEEEE, per germline.

This clonotype was seen only a few times. The rearrangement uses TRBV24-1 and TRBJ2-2; the D gene is possibly TRBD1 (5 bases). The germline gives CDR1 KGHDR, CDR2 SFDVKD. CDR3 size: 15 residues. V was trimmed by 8 bases and J by 6 bases, leaving 18 bases between them. The CDR3 DNA sequence: TGTGCCACCAAAGGCCCGGACATCAGTCCCGGGGAGCTGTTTTTT. Residues: CATKGPDISPGELFF.